This T cell receptor beta chain is from a study of technical replicates of blood from a few donors. Method: immunoSEQ multiplex PCR; TCRdb's copy keeps in-frame clones and lacks some. The profile covers about 80,000 clones, with approximately 97% appearing a single time and about 0.19% taken by the ten largest. Germline CDR1 is MNHEY and CDR2 is SMNVEV (reference sequence). This CDR3 comprises 13 residues. Trimming removed 7 bases from V and 6 bases from J, with 13 bases in between. The clonotype comes from a human donor in good health. This sequence joins TRBV27 and TRBJ2-1, with D maybe TRBD2 (6 bases). Sequencing used T cells isolated from PBMCs. CDR3 in DNA: TGTGCCAGCAAGAGGGGACTCCCCAATGAGCAGTTCTTC. Translated: CASKRGLPNEQFF.